This TCR beta chain is from a study of T cell responses to AZD1222 COVID-19 vaccine. Whole-study findings and limits: Spike-specific TCR breadth and depth both grew after two AZD1222 doses. Repertoire samples came only from after the peak T cell response.

Only in-frame clones appear in the TCRdb table, and some are missing; sequencing was by immunoSEQ multiplex PCR. The sample contains about 130,000 clones, roughly 82% of which appear only once. In the case of this clone: Its antigen is as yet unknown.

The CDR3 consists of 12 residues. V shed 5 bases and J shed 4 bases, with 6 bases lying between them. The input for sequencing was peripheral blood, taken on day 0 of AZD1222 vaccination. This clonotype originated in an adult in good health. This sequence joins TRBV12-3 or TRBV12-4 and TRBJ1-3; D is ambiguous. CDR3 DNA: TGTGCCAGCAGTATACAGGGAAACACCATATATTTT. As protein: CASSIQGNTIYF.